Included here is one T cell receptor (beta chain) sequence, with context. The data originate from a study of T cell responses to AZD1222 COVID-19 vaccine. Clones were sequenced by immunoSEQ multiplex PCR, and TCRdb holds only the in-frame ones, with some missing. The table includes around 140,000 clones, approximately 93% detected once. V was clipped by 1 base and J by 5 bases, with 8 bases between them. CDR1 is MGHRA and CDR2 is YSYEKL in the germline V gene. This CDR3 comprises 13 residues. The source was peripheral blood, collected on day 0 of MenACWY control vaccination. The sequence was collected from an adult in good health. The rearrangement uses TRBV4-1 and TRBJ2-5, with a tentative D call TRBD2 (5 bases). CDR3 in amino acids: CASSQGVAETQYF. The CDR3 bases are TGCGCCAGCAGCCAAGGAGTAGCGGAGACCCAGTACTTC.